This TCR beta chain was sequenced in a study of cytotoxic CD8 clonotypes in ibrutinib-treated CLL. Study at large: Mean per-sample yields comprised 255,043 productive templates and 85,000 to 95,000 productive rearrangements.

Germline V gives CDR1 SNHLY, CDR2 FYNNEI. This CDR3 is built from 13 residues. Trimming pared 7 bases from V and 2 bases from J, leaving 9 bases between. Of note for this clone: Its antigen remains unknown.

Libraries were prepared by immunoSEQ multiplex PCR; TCRdb keeps only in-frame clonotypes and omits some of them. Of some 130,000 clones listed, 80% to 90% are singletons. Overall study results and limits: Samples from sustained-remission and progressing patients were taken at different times.

Genomic DNA in an amount of roughly 2 micrograms was extracted from cryopreserved PBMCs and used for the preparation of TCR beta libraries. The sequence was obtained from a human donor with chronic lymphocytic leukemia. The source material was PBMCs, sampled after 24 months of ibrutinib treatment. This chain joins TRBV2 and TRBJ1-5; D is possibly TRBD1 (5 bases). In nucleotides, the CDR3 is TGTGCCAGCACCAGGGCTGGCAATCAGCCCCAGCATTTT. This codes for CASTRAGNQPQHF.